The rows below give T cell receptor beta chains drawn from one sample of a study of Ad26.COV2.S vaccination and SARS-CoV-2 variants. Measured with immunoSEQ multiplex PCR; TCRdb has only the in-frame clones, and not every one. The sample carries some 300,000 clones, 85% recorded once. The source was peripheral blood, collected in a trial of Ad26.COV2.S vaccine versus placebo. These receptors were taken from a person aged 18 to 65 who received the Ad26.COV2.S COVID-19 vaccine or a placebo. Both conserved end residues are part of each CDR3. The order of the fields is V gene, J gene, D gene, CDR3 length, clone size, CDR3 protein, CDR3 DNA. D genes are given only for firm matches. A clone size is listed for some rows: how often the clone was seen (once, few, many), or a class if it is expanded.

TRBV3-1/TRBV3-2	TRBJ2-4	TRBD1	16	NA	CASSQAGRTGKNIQYF	TGTGCCAGCAGCCAAGCTGGTAGGACAGGGAAAAACATTCAGTACTTC
TRBV15	TRBJ2-7	NA	12	once	CATRSPPGEQYF	TGTGCCACGAGAAGCCCTCCGGGGGAGCAGTACTTC
TRBV25-1	TRBJ2-4	NA	13	NA	CASSGEGGNIQYF	TGTGCCAGCAGTGGTGAGGGGGGGAACATTCAGTACTTC
TRBV23-1	TRBJ2-3	TRBD2	14	NA	CASEGLAGGRTQYF	TGCGCCAGTGAAGGACTAGCGGGGGGCCGAACGCAGTATTTT
TRBV28	TRBJ1-2	TRBD1	15	NA	CASSFGQARGYGYTF	TGTGCCAGCAGTTTTGGACAGGCGAGGGGCTATGGCTACACCTTC
TRBV28	TRBJ2-5	TRBD2	16	NA	CASSSTSGGLGETQYF	TGTGCCAGCAGTTCGACTAGCGGGGGGCTTGGAGAGACCCAGTACTTC
TRBV27	TRBJ2-2	TRBD2	15	NA	CASSPRRGWIGELFF	TGTGCCAGCAGTCCGCGGCGGGGGTGGATCGGGGAGCTGTTTTTT
TRBV2	TRBJ1-6	TRBD1	14	once	CASSEGQGRSPLHF	TGTGCCAGCAGTGAAGGACAGGGGCGGTCACCCCTCCACTTT
TRBV18	TRBJ2-6	TRBD2	19	NA	CASSPREAGAFSGANVLTF	TGTGCCAGCTCACCCCGAGAAGCGGGGGCTTTCTCTGGGGCCAACGTCCTGACTTTC
TRBV2	TRBJ2-7	NA	14	NA	CASKPTAGTYEQYF	TGTGCCAGCAAACCAACGGCAGGCACCTACGAGCAGTACTTC